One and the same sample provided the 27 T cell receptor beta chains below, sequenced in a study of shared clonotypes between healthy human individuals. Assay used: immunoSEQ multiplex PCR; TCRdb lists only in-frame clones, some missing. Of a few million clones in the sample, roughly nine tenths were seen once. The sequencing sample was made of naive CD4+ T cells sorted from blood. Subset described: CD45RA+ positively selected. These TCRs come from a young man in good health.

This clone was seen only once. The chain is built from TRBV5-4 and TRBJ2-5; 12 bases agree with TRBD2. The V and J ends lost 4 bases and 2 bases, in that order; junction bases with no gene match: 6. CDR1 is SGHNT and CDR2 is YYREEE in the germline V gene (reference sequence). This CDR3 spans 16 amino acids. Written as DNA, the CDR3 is TGTGCCAGCAGCGTGGCTAGCGGGGGGGGTCAAGAGACCCAGTACTTC. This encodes CASSVASGGGQETQYF.

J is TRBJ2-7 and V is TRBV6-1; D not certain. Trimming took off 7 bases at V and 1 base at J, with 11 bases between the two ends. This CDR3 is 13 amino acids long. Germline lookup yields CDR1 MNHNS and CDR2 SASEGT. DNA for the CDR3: TGTGCCAGCACCGGAAGGGTTTCCTACGAGCAGTACTTC. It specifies CASTGRVSYEQYF.

DNA of the CDR3: TGTGCCAGCAGTTCCGTCGGGGAGCGGGGGTTCCAAGAGACCCAGTACTTC. It yields the protein CASSSVGERGFQETQYF. The V and J genes are TRBV27 and TRBJ2-5; TRBD2 agrees at 8 bases. There are 17 residues in the CDR3. Germline V gene lookup returns CDR1 MNHEY and CDR2 SMNVEV (reference sequence). J gave up 1 base and V 4 bases, and 11 bases lay outside the gene matches.

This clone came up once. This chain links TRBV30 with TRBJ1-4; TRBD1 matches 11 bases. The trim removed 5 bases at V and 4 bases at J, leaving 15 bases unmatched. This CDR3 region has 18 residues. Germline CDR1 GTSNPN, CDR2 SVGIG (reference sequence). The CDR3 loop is CAWATGQGARQFNEKLFF. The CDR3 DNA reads TGTGCCTGGGCGACCGGACAGGGGGCACGTCAGTTTAATGAAAAACTGTTTTTT.

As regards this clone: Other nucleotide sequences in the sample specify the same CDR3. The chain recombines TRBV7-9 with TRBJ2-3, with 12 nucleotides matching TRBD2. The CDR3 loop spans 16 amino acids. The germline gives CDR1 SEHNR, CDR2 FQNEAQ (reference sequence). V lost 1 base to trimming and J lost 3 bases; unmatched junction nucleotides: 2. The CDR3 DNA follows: TGTGCCAGCAGCTTAGGACTAGCGGGGGCGACAGATACGCAGTATTTT. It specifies CASSLGLAGATDTQYF.

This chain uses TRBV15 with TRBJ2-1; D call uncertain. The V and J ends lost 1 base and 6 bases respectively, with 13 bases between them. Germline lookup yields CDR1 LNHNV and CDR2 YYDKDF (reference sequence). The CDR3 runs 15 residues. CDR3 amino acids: CATSRVSSFGNEQFF. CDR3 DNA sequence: TGTGCCACCAGCAGAGTCAGTTCCTTTGGCAATGAGCAGTTCTTC.

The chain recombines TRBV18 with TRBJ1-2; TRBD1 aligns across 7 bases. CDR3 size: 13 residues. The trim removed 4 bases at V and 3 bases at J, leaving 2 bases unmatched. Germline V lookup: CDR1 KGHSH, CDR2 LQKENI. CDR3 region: CASSRGQHYGYTF. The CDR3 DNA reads TGTGCCAGCTCACGGGGACAGCACTATGGCTACACCTTC.

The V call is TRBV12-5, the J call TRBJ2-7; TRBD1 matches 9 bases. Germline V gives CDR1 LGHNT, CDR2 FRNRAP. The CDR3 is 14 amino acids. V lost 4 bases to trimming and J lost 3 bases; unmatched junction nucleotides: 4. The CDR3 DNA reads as TGTGCTAGTGGTTCTGGGACAGGGCTCTACGAGCAGTACTTC. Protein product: CASGSGTGLYEQYF.

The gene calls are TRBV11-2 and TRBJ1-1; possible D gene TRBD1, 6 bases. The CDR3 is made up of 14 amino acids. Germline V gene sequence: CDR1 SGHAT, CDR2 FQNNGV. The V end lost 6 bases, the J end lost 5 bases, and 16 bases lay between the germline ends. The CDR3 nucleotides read TGTGCCAGCAGTCTCAGTCCTACAGGGACTGAAGCTTTCTTT. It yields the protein CASSLSPTGTEAFF.

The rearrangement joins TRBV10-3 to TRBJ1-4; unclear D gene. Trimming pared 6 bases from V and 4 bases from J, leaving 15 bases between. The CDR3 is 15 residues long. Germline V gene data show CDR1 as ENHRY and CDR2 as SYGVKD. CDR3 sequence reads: CAISESPEHNEKLFF. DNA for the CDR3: TGTGCCATCAGCGAATCGCCGGAACATAATGAAAAACTGTTTTTT.

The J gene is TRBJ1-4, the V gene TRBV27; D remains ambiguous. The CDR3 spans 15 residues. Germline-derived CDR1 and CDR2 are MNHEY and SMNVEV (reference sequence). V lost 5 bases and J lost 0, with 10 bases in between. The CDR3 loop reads CASSAGLATNEKLFF. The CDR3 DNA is TGTGCCAGCAGTGCGGGTTTAGCAACTAATGAAAAACTGTTTTTT.

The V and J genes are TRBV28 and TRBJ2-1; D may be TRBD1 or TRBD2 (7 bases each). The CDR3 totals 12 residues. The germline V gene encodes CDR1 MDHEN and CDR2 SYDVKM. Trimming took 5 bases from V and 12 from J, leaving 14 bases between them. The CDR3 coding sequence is TGTGCCAGCAGTGGAACAGGGGAGGGGCAGTTCTTC. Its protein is CASSGTGEGQFF.

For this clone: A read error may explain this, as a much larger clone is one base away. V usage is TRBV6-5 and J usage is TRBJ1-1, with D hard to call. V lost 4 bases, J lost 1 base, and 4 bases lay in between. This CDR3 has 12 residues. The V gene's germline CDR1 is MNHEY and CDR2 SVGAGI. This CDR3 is CASSSGNTEAFF. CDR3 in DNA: TGTGCCAGCAGTTCCGGGAACACTGAAGCTTTCTTT.

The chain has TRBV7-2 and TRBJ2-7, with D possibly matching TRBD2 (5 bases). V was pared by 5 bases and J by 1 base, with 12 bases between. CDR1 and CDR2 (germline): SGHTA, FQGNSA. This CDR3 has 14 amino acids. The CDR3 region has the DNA TGTGCCAGCAGCGCAGAACGGGGTTCCTACGAGCAGTACTTC. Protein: CASSAERGSYEQYF. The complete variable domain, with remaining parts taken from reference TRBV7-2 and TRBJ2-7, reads GAGVSQSPSNKVTEKGKDVELRCDPISGHTALYWYRQSLGQGLEFLIYFQGNSAPDKSGLPSDRFSAERTGGSVSTLTIQRTQQEDSAVYLCASSAERGSYEQYFGPGTRLTVT.

In DNA form, the CDR3 reads TGTGCCTGGGATCCGGGGACAGATACGCAGTATTTT. Translation gives CAWDPGTDTQYF. This rearrangement joins TRBV30 to TRBJ2-3; a weak D match, TRBD2 (5 bases). CDR1 and CDR2 from the germline V gene are GTSNPN and SVGIG (reference sequence). Trimming removed 5 bases from V and 3 bases from J, with 9 bases in between. The CDR3 consists of 12 residues. Complete variable domain (other parts from reference TRBV30 and TRBJ2-3): SQTIHQWPATLVQPVGSPLSLECTVEGTSNPNLYWYRQAAGRGLQLLFYSVGIGQISSEVPQNLSASRPQDRQFILSSKKLLLSDSGFYLCAWDPGTDTQYFGPGTRLTVL.

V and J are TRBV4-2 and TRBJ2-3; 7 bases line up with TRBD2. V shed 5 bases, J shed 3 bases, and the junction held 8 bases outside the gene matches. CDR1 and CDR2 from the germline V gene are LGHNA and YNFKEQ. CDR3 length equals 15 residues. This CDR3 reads CASSNVGLGTDTQYF. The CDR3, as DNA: TGTGCCAGCAGCAATGTAGGACTAGGGACAGATACGCAGTATTTT.

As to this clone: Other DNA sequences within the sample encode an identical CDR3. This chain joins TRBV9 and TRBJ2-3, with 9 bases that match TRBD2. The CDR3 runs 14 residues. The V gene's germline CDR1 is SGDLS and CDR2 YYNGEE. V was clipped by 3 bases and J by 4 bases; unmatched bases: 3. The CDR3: CASSARLAADTQYF. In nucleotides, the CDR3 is TGTGCCAGCAGCGCTCGACTAGCGGCAGATACGCAGTATTTT.

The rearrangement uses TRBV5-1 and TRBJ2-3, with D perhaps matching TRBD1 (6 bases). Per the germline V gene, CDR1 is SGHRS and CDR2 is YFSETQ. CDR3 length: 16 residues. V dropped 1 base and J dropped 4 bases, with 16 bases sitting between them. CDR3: CASSLFAGAIADTQYF. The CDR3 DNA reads TGCGCCAGCAGCTTGTTCGCAGGGGCGATTGCAGATACGCAGTATTTT.

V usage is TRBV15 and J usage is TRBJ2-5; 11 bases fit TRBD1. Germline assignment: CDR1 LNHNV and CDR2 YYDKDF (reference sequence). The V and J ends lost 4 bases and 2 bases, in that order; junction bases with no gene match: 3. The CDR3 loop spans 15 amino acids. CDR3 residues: CATSKGTGGQETQYF. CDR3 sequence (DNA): TGTGCCACCAGCAAGGGGACAGGGGGGCAAGAGACCCAGTACTTC.

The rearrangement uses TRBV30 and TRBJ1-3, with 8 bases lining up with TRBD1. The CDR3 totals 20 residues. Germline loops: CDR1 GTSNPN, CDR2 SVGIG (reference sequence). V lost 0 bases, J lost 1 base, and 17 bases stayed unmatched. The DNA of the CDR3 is TGTGCCTGGAGTGTCCTTAGGACAGGGTGGGGTATGGCTTCTGGAAACACCATATATTTT. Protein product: CAWSVLRTGWGMASGNTIYF. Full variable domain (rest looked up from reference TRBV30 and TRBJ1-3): SQTIHQWPATLVQPVGSPLSLECTVEGTSNPNLYWYRQAAGRGLQLLFYSVGIGQISSEVPQNLSASRPQDRQFILSSKKLLLSDSGFYLCAWSVLRTGWGMASGNTIYFGEGSWLTVV.

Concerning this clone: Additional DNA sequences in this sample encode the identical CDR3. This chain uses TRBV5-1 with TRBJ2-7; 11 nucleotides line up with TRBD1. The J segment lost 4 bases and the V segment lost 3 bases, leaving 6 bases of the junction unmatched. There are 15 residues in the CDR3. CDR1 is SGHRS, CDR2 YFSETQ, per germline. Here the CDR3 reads CASSSSGTGGYEQYF. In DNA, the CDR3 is TGCGCCAGCAGCTCCTCCGGGACAGGGGGATACGAGCAGTACTTC.

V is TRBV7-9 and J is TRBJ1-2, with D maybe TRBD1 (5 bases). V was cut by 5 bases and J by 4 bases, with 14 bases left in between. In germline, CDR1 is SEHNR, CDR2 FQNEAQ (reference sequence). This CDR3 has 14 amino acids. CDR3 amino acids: CASSQVDNGYGYTF. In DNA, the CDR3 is TGTGCCAGCAGCCAAGTGGACAACGGCTATGGCTACACCTTC.

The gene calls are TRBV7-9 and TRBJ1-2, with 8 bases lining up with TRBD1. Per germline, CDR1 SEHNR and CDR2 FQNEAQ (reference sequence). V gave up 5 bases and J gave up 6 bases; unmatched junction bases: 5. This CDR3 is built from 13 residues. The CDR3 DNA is TGTGCCAGCAGCCGTGGACAGGGAAATGGCTACACCTTC. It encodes CASSRGQGNGYTF.

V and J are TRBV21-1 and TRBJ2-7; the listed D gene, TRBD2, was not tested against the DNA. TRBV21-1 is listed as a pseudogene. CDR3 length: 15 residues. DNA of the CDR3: TGTGCCAGCAGGCGGCGGGACTCCAGCTCCTACGAGCAGTACTTC. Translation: CASRRRDSSSYEQYF.

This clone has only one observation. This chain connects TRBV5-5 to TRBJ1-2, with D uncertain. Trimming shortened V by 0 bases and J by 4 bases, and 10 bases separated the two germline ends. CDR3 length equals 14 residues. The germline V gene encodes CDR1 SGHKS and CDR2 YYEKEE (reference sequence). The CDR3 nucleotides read TGTGCCAGCAGCTTGGCCGACGGGTTCTATGGCTACACCTTC. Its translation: CASSLADGFYGYTF.

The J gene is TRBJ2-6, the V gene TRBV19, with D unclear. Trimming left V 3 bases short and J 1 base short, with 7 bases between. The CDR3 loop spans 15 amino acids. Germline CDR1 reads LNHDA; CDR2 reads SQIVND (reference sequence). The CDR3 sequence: CASSIAASGANVLTF. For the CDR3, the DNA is TGTGCCAGTAGTATTGCGGCATCTGGGGCCAACGTCCTGACTTTC.

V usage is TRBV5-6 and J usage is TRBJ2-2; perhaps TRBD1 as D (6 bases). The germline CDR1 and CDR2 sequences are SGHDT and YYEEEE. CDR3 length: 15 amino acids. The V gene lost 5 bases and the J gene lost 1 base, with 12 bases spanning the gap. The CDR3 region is CASSSGVMNTGELFF. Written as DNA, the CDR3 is TGTGCCAGCAGTTCAGGGGTGATGAACACCGGGGAGCTGTTTTTT.